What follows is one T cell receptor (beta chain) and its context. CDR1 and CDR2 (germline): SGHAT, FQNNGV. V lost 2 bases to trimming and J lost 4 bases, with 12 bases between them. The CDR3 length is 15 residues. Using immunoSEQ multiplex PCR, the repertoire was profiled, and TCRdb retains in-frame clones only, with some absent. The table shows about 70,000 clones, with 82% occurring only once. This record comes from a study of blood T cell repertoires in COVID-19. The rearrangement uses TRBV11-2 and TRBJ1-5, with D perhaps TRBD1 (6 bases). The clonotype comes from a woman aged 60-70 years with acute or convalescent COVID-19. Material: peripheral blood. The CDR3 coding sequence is TGTGCCAGCAGCTTATCCTGGACAGAAAATCAGCCCCAGCATTTT. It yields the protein CASSLSWTENQPQHF.